Following are 10 T cell receptor beta chains from one sample sequenced in a study of cytomegalovirus exposure and HLA in healthy donors. Primers included in the PCR were 60 Vbeta and 13 Jbeta primers. Measured with immunoSEQ multiplex PCR; TCRdb has only the in-frame clones, and not every one. This repertoire shows over 100,000 clones, less than 75% found once; its top ten account for less than 2.5%. The specimen sequenced was PBMCs. Every receptor here comes from a middle-aged woman in good health and CMV-seropositive.

J is TRBJ1-1 and V is TRBV7-2; D might be TRBD1 (5 bases). Trimming removed 5 bases at V and 0 bases at J, with 10 bases between. Germline V gives CDR1 SGHTA, CDR2 FQGNSA. This CDR3 has 14 residues. This CDR3 is CASSHLTVNTEAFF. The CDR3 bases are TGTGCCAGCAGCCACTTGACAGTGAACACTGAAGCTTTCTTT.

This clone was picked up a small number of times. The chain joins TRBV5-4 to TRBJ1-2; D unresolved. Germline V lookup: CDR1 SGHNT, CDR2 YYREEE (reference sequence). CDR3 length: 15 amino acids. Trimming removed 4 bases from V and 4 bases from J, with 17 bases in between. This CDR3 is CASSQDPDRVYGYTF. CDR3 in DNA: TGTGCCAGCAGCCAAGACCCCGATCGGGTCTATGGCTACACCTTC.

The chain links TRBV5-6 to TRBJ1-2; maybe TRBD1 (5 bases). The V gene lost 1 base and the J gene lost 9 bases, with 22 bases spanning the gap. Germline V gives CDR1 SGHDT, CDR2 YYEEEE. The CDR3 is 16 amino acids. The CDR3 DNA follows: TGTGCCAGCAGCTTGAAGGTCCCAGTGGCAGGGCGAAGCTACACCTTC. This codes for CASSLKVPVAGRSYTF.

This chain connects TRBV5-1 to TRBJ2-1; 8 bases match TRBD2. CDR1 is SGHRS and CDR2 is YFSETQ in the germline V gene. The CDR3 is 15 residues long. Germline trimming cut 6 bases from V and 2 bases from J; bases unmatched to any gene: 7. The CDR3 nucleotides read TGCGCCAGCACCCTCGGGGGGGGTACCTACAATGAGCAGTTCTTC. It codes for CASTLGGGTYNEQFF.

CDR3 sequence: CASSTQTGGSETQYF. The CDR3 region has the DNA TGCGCCAGCAGCACCCAGACAGGGGGCAGTGAGACCCAGTACTTC. The chain links TRBV5-1 to TRBJ2-5; 10 bases are shared with TRBD1. The germline gives CDR1 SGHRS, CDR2 YFSETQ. V shed 4 bases and J 5 bases; nucleotides not matched to a gene: 8. The CDR3 totals 15 residues. Drawing the rest from reference TRBV5-1 and TRBJ2-5, the complete variable domain is KAGVTQTPRYLIKTRGQQVTLSCSPISGHRSVSWYQQTPGQGLQFLFEYFSETQRNKGNFPGRFSGRQFSNSRSEMNVSTLELGDSALYLCASSTQTGGSETQYFGPGTRLLVL.

The chain combines TRBV13 with TRBJ2-7, with D possibly being TRBD2 (5 bases). The length of the CDR3 is 15 residues. Germline V gives CDR1 PRHDT, CDR2 FYEKMQ (reference sequence). The V gene lost 5 bases and the J gene lost 3 bases, with 17 bases spanning the gap. CDR3 in amino acids: CASSLRTGSYYEQYF. The CDR3 DNA is TGTGCCAGCAGCCTCCGGACGGGGTCCTACTACGAGCAGTACTTC.

There are a few counts of this clone. The V gene is TRBV7-2, the J gene TRBJ2-5; TRBD2 is a possible D gene (6 bases). The J call is doubtful: the DNA matches TRBJ2-7 better. The CDR3 loop spans 15 amino acids. Per the germline V gene, CDR1 is SGHTA and CDR2 is FQGNSA. CDR3 in amino acids: CASSLMEGSSYEQYF. The DNA for the CDR3 is TGTGCCAGCAGCTTAATGGAGGGATCCTCCTACGAGCAGTACTTC.

V usage is TRBV4-2 and J usage is TRBJ2-6; weak D call: TRBD2 (6 bases). Germline values: CDR1 LGHNA, CDR2 YNFKEQ. V gave up 5 bases and J gave up 0 bases, with 17 bases separating them. CDR3 length: 18 residues. The CDR3 DNA reads TGTGCCAGCAGCGTAGCAGCGGGCTTGAGCTCTGGGGCCAACGTCCTGACTTTC. Protein: CASSVAAGLSSGANVLTF.

The rearrangement joins TRBV27 to TRBJ2-4; 9 nucleotides match TRBD2. The CDR3 is 17 residues long. Germline CDR1 reads MNHEY; CDR2 reads SMNVEV (reference sequence). V lost 0 bases to trimming and J lost 2 bases; unmatched junction nucleotides: 5. In nucleotides, the CDR3 is TGTGCCAGCAGTTTATCCTTACTAGCGGGCTCCAAAAACATTCAGTACTTC. It codes for CASSLSLLAGSKNIQYF.

The genes are TRBV5-1 and TRBJ2-1, with TRBD2 matching 11 bases. V was clipped by 1 base and J by 5 bases; unmatched bases: 2. Germline V CDR1 and CDR2: SGHRS, YFSETQ. The CDR3 covers 15 residues. The CDR3 coding sequence is TGCGCCAGCAGCTTGTTAGCGGGAGGGGACAATGAGCAGTTCTTC. It codes for CASSLLAGGDNEQFF.